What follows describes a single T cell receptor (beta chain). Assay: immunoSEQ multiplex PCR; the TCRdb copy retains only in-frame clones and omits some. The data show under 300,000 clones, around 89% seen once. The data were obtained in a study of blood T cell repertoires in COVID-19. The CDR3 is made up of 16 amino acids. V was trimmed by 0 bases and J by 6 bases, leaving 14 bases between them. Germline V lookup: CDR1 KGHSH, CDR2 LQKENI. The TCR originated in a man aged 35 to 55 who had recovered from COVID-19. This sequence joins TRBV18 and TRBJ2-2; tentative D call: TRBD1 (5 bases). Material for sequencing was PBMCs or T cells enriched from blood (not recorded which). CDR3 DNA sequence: TGTGCCAGCTCACCACCGCGACAGCGTCCCTCCGGGGAGCTGTTTTTT. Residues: CASSPPRQRPSGELFF.